A single sample gave rise to the 9 T cell receptor beta chains below, sequenced in a study of beta chain features in type 1 diabetes. TCRB transcripts that were expressed got sequenced, as all of the isolated RNA had been reverse transcribed. The table came from immunoSEQ multiplex PCR; TCRdb's copy has only in-frame clones and leaves some out. The table has hundreds of thousands of clones, approximately 8.2% seen once; the top ten hold less than 0.45%. The sample was central memory CD4+ T cells from blood. The receptors derive from a woman under 30 in good health.

The genes are TRBV7-2 and TRBJ2-3; no definite D call. CDR3 size: 10 residues. The germline V gene encodes CDR1 SGHTA and CDR2 FQGNSA. The V and J ends lost 5 bases and 11 bases respectively, with 8 bases between them. CDR3 residues: CASSLRQQYF. In nucleotides, the CDR3 is TGTGCCAGCAGCCTCCGTCAGCAGTATTTT.

This clone was recorded a few times. The chain couples TRBV4-1 to TRBJ2-2, with D possibly TRBD2 on 6 matching bases. V lost 0 bases, J lost 9 bases, and 8 bases lay in between. This CDR3 contains 13 residues. From germline, CDR1 is MGHRA and CDR2 YSYEKL. The CDR3: CASSQDGLRELFF. The CDR3 bases are TGCGCCAGCAGCCAAGATGGACTAAGGGAGCTGTTTTTT.

In its sample, this clone was seen a few times. The rearrangement joins TRBV21-1 to TRBJ2-5; the tabulated D call, TRBD2, remains unverified against the DNA. TRBV21-1 is flagged as a pseudogene. The CDR3 covers 17 residues. Here the CDR3 DNA reads TGTGCCAGCAGCAATTTACTAGCGGGAGCTGGGCAAGAGACCCAGTACTTC. Protein product: CASSNLLAGAGQETQYF.

This clone was picked up a small number of times. The V call is TRBV9, the J call TRBJ2-1; D is ambiguous. Trimming shortened V by 1 base and J by 10 bases, and 9 bases separated the two germline ends. The CDR3 covers 12 residues. Per the germline V gene, CDR1 is SGDLS and CDR2 is YYNGEE. The DNA of the CDR3 is TGTGCCAGCAGCGTAAACCAGAAAGAGCAGTTCTTC. As protein: CASSVNQKEQFF.

This clone was counted many times. V gene TRBV4-2 combines with J gene TRBJ1-1, with D perhaps TRBD1 (5 bases). The germline V gene has CDR1 LGHNA and CDR2 YNFKEQ. V gave up 1 base and J gave up 0 bases, with 9 bases separating them. This CDR3 region has 15 residues. CDR3 in DNA: TGTGCCAGCAGCCAAGCCCAGACAGTGAACACTGAAGCTTTCTTT. Amino acids: CASSQAQTVNTEAFF.

Only a few counts were recorded for this clone. The CDR3 is CASSSQGGNTIYF. DNA of the CDR3: TGTGCCAGCAGTTCACAGGGCGGAAACACCATATATTTT. V and J are TRBV27 and TRBJ1-3; possible D gene TRBD1, 6 bases. V was pared by 4 bases and J by 4 bases, with 8 bases between. The CDR3 runs 13 residues. The germline CDR1 and CDR2 sequences are MNHEY and SMNVEV (reference sequence).

A few counts support this clone. The genes are TRBV10-2 and TRBJ2-1; TRBD1 or TRBD2 may be the D gene (5 bases each). Germline CDR1 WSHSY, CDR2 SAAADI. The CDR3 is made up of 12 amino acids. Deletions cut 4 bases from V and 9 bases from J, with 10 bases between. CDR3 coding DNA: TGCGCCAGCAGTGGCCCTGGGGGTGAGCAGTTCTTC. Amino acid sequence: CASSGPGGEQFF.

As for this clone: In the same sample, other DNA sequences code for this CDR3. The chain employs TRBV7-2 and TRBJ1-2, with a weak D call TRBD1 (6 bases). Trimming shortened V by 5 bases and J by 5 bases, and 12 bases separated the two germline ends. The CDR3 spans 13 residues. Germline loops: CDR1 SGHTA, CDR2 FQGNSA. The CDR3 protein is CASSPQGVYGYTF. CDR3 nucleotides: TGTGCCAGCAGCCCACAGGGCGTTTATGGCTACACCTTC.

This clone appeared a few times. The chain links TRBV6-5 to TRBJ1-1, with D possibly TRBD1 on 5 matching bases. This CDR3 region has 12 residues. V was shortened by 2 bases and J by 9 bases, with 10 bases between the two germline ends. CDR1 is MNHEY and CDR2 is SVGAGI in the germline V gene. The CDR3 sequence is CASSYGAGKAFF. In DNA, the CDR3 is TGTGCCAGCAGTTACGGGGCAGGGAAAGCTTTCTTT.